Each of the 3 T cell receptor beta chains below was sequenced from the same sample in a study of Ad26.COV2.S vaccination and SARS-CoV-2 variants (dated by TCRdb to the early 2020s). What this sample's treatment or condition label stands for: 15 to 20 received Ad26.COV2.S at low or high dose, single or two shots; about 5 received placebo; per-sample allocation not given. For vaccine and placebo recipients, the sequenced repertoires came from samples collected on day 63 after the first injection. Libraries were made using the immunoSEQ multiplex PCR assay. TCRdb carries this immuneACCESS record with in-frame sequences only. Its versions omit some clonotypes, under half of them owing to an unresolved V gene in the studies checked, with the rest unexplained. This sample lists about 680,000 clones; 89% were detected once. Over 1.3% of the sample is held by the ten biggest clonotypes. Sequenced material: peripheral blood, taken in a trial of Ad26.COV2.S vaccine versus placebo. These receptors were collected from a person between 18 and 65 years old who received the Ad26.COV2.S COVID-19 vaccine or a placebo.

V is TRBV10-3 and J is TRBJ1-2; maybe TRBD1 (6 bases). V lost 5 bases to trimming and J lost 3 bases, with 22 bases between them. The CDR3 has 17 residues. The germline V gene encodes CDR1 ENHRY and CDR2 SYGVKD. This CDR3 is CAISSLTGTPGHYGYTF. Here the CDR3 DNA reads TGTGCCATCAGTTCACTCACCGGGACACCGGGGCACTATGGCTACACCTTC.

The chain uses TRBV7-2 and TRBJ1-2; TRBD1 aligns across 7 bases. V shed 7 bases, J shed 6 bases, and the junction held 8 bases outside the gene matches. Germline V lookup: CDR1 SGHTA, CDR2 FQGNSA. The length of the CDR3 is 13 residues. Here the CDR3 DNA reads TGTGCCAGCAACACCAGGACAGGAAATGGCTACACCTTC. Protein product: CASNTRTGNGYTF.

The chain uses TRBV7-3 and TRBJ2-1, with TRBD2 identical over 10 bases. Unmatched junction bases numbered 5, after V lost 2 bases and J lost 4 bases. Germline CDR1 SGHTA, CDR2 FQGTGA. This CDR3 has 16 amino acids. The CDR3 sequence is CASSLEASGGYNEQFF. Here the CDR3 DNA reads TGTGCCAGCAGCTTAGAAGCTAGCGGGGGATACAATGAGCAGTTCTTC.